These T cell receptor beta chains were read from a single sample in a study of post-analysis software for immune sequencing data. TCRdb reprocessed the PCR reads with MiXCR, giving one entry per CDR3 protein. The sample lists hundreds of thousands of distinct CDR3 sequences; 30% were seen once. The sample consisted of blood. These receptors were obtained from a girl aged 10 to 17 with multiple sclerosis. Each CDR3 is given with its conserved first and last residue. A D gene is named only where the DNA matches it firmly. Some rows have no size entry. The others give once, few or many, or a class for an expanded clone.

CDR3aa: CASSLEAARAYTEAFF
CDR3nt: TGCGCCAGCAGCTTGGAGGCGGCCAGGGCCTACACTGAAGCTTTCTTT
j_gene: TRBJ1-1
abundance: few
v_gene: TRBV5-1
d_gene: -

CDR3aa: CASRKETQFF
CDR3nt: TGTGCCAGCAGAAAAGAGACCCAGTTCTTC
j_gene: TRBJ2-1
abundance: few
v_gene: TRBV6-5
d_gene: -

CDR3aa: CSAARDRVLEDTQYF
CDR3nt: TGCAGTGCAGCCCGGGACAGGGTATTGGAAGATACGCAGTATTTT
j_gene: TRBJ2-3
abundance: many
v_gene: TRBV20-1
d_gene: TRBD1

CDR3aa: CSMDRVYNEQFF
CDR3nt: TGCAGCATGGACAGGGTCTACAATGAGCAGTTCTTC
j_gene: TRBJ2-1
abundance: -
v_gene: TRBV29-1
d_gene: TRBD1

CDR3aa: CASSYRWTAGGAYNEQFF
CDR3nt: TGTGCCAGCAGTTATAGGTGGACAGCGGGAGGCGCCTACAATGAGCAGTTCTTC
j_gene: TRBJ2-1
abundance: -
v_gene: TRBV27
d_gene: TRBD2

CDR3aa: CASSQEVGGRETQYF
CDR3nt: TGTGCCAGCAGCCAAGAAGTAGGGGGGAGGGAGACCCAGTACTTC
j_gene: TRBJ2-5
abundance: -
v_gene: TRBV4-2
d_gene: -

CDR3aa: CASRYGINTEAFF
CDR3nt: TGTGCCAGCAGGTATGGGATAAACACTGAAGCTTTCTTT
j_gene: TRBJ1-1
abundance: -
v_gene: TRBV25-1
d_gene: -

CDR3aa: CASSLPGYFYEQYF
CDR3nt: TGTGCCAGCAGTTTACCGGGCTATTTCTACGAGCAGTACTTC
j_gene: TRBJ2-7
abundance: few
v_gene: TRBV28
d_gene: -

CDR3aa: CASSLGLAGHNEQYF
CDR3nt: TGTGCCAGCAGCCTTGGGCTAGCGGGCCACAATGAGCAGTACTTC
j_gene: TRBJ2-7
abundance: -
v_gene: TRBV7-6
d_gene: TRBD2

CDR3aa: CASSQGTGYSYNEQFF
CDR3nt: TGCGCCAGCAGCCAAGGTACCGGCTACTCCTACAATGAGCAGTTCTTC
j_gene: TRBJ2-1
abundance: -
v_gene: TRBV4-3
d_gene: -

CDR3aa: CSAIEIKLAGTADTQYF
CDR3nt: TGCAGTGCTATCGAAATCAAACTGGCGGGAACAGCAGATACGCAGTATTTT
j_gene: TRBJ2-3
abundance: -
v_gene: TRBV20-1
d_gene: -

CDR3aa: CASSQEWGAQETQYF
CDR3nt: TGCGCCAGCAGCCAAGAGTGGGGGGCCCAAGAGACCCAGTACTTC
j_gene: TRBJ2-5
abundance: -
v_gene: TRBV4-3
d_gene: -

CDR3aa: CASSWTGGGYTF
CDR3nt: TGTGCCAGCAGCTGGACAGGGGGTGGCTACACCTTC
j_gene: TRBJ1-2
abundance: few
v_gene: TRBV11-2
d_gene: TRBD1

CDR3aa: CATHHPSGNKQYF
CDR3nt: TGTGCTACCCACCACCCTAGCGGGAATAAGCAGTACTTC
j_gene: TRBJ2-7
abundance: few
v_gene: TRBV12-5
d_gene: TRBD2

CDR3aa: CSASSAGGVTDTQYF
CDR3nt: TGCAGTGCTAGTTCCGCAGGTGGGGTTACAGATACGCAGTATTTT
j_gene: TRBJ2-3
abundance: -
v_gene: TRBV20-1
d_gene: -